This entry describes one T cell receptor beta chain. The antigen is not known. One end of the junction does not line up with germline, which may come from a read error. This CDR3 is built from 16 residues. Per the germline V gene, CDR1 is SGHAT and CDR2 is FQDESV (reference sequence). This entry comes from a study of tumor-infiltrating lymphocytes in primary liver carcinoma. Regarding the study as a whole: Only about 8-25% of top clones spanned all five tumor regions. Significantly larger top-250-clone fractions were found in tumors than in blood (p = 0.039).

Priming with a constant-region primer yielded TCR beta cDNA from around 0.45 ug total RNA. It was through three nested multiplex PCR rounds of slightly modified ARM-PCR that TCR beta libraries arose. A C-beta reverse primer and TRBV1-TRBV30 forward primers served in each of the first two PCR rounds, at approximately 10 cycles apiece. In TCRdb, the multiplex PCR reads were re-called with MiXCR into one record per CDR3 protein. The sample includes tens of thousands of distinct CDR3 sequences, 75% to 80% of them seen just once. For each extraction, RNA and DNA were obtained together from 20-30 mg of unsorted bulk tissue. Each tumor had five separate regions sampled.

The V gene is TRBV11-1, the J gene TRBJ2-2, with D possibly called TRBD1 or TRBD2 (5 bases each). The TCR was taken from a woman in her thirties with primary liver carcinoma and hepatitis B virus infection. The sequencing input was liver tumor tissue from sampling region 5. The subset is: tumor region T5, tumor centre. CDR3 bases: TGTGCTAGCAGCAGGGTTATGGTGGGAGTGTCCTGGGAGCTGTTTTTT. It is translated as CASSRVMVGVSWELFF.